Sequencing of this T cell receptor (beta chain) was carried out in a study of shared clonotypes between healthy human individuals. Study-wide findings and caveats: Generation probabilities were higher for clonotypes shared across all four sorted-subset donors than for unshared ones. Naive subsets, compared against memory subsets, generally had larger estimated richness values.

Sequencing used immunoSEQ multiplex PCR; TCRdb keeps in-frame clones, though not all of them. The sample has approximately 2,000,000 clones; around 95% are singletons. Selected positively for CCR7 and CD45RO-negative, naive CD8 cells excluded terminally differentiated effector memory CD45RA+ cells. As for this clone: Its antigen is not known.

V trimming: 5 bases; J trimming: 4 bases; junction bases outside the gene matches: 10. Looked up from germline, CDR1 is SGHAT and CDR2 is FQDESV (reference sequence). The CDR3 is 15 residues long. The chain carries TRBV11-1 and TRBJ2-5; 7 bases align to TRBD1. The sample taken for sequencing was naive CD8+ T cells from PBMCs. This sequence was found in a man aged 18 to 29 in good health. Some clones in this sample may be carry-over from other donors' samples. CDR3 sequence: CASSPTTGLGETQYF. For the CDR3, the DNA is TGTGCCAGCAGCCCGACGACAGGGTTGGGAGAGACCCAGTACTTC.